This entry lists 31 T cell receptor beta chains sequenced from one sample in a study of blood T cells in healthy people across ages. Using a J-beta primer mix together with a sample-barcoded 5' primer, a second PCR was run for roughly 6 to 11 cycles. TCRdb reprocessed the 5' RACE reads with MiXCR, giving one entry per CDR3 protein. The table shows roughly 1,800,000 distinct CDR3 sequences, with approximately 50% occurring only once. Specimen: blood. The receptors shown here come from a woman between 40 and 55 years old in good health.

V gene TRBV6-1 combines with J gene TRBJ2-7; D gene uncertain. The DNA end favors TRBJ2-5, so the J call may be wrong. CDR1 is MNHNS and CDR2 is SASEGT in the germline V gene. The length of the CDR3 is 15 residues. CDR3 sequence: CASSEKVLRQETQYF. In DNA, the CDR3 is TGTGCCAGCAGTGAAAAAGTGCTGAGACAAGAGACCCAGTACTTC.

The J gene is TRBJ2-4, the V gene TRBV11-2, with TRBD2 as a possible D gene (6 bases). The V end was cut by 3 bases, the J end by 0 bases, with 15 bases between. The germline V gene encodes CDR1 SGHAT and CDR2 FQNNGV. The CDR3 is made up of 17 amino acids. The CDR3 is CASSFNPTGEAKNIQYF. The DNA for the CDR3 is TGTGCCAGCAGCTTCAACCCGACGGGGGAAGCCAAAAACATTCAGTACTTC.

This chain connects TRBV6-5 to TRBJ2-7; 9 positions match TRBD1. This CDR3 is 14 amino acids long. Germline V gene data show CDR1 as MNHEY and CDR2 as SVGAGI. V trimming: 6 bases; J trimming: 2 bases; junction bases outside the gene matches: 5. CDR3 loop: CASRRDRVTYEQYF. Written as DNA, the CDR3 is TGTGCCAGCAGGAGGGACAGGGTAACCTACGAGCAGTACTTC.

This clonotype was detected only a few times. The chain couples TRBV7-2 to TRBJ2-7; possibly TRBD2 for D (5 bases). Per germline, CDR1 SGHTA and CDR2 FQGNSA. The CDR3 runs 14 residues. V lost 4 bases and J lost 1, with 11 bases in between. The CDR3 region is CASSYPRASYEQYF. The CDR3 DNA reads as TGTGCCAGCAGCTACCCGCGGGCTTCCTACGAGCAGTACTTC.

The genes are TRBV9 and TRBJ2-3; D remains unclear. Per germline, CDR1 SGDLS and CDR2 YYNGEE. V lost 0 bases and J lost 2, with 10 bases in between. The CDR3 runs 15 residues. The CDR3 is CASSVGLLITDTQYF. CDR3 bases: TGTGCCAGCAGCGTAGGGCTACTTATCACAGATACGCAGTATTTT. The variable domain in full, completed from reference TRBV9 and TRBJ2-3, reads DSGVTQTPKHLITATGQRVTLRCSPRSGDLSVYWYQQSLDQGLQFLIQYYNGEERAKGNILERFSAQQFPDLHSELNLSSLELGDSALYFCASSVGLLITDTQYFGPGTRLTVL.

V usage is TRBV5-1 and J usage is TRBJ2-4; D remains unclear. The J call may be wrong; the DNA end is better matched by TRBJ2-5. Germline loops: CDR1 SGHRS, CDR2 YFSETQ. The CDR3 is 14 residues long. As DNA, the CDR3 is TGCGCCAGCAGCTTGGACCGATCTGTGGAGACCCAGTACTTC. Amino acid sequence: CASSLDRSVETQYF.

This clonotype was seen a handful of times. Here the CDR3 DNA reads TGTGCCAGCAGCATCACTAGCGGCGACACAGATACGCAGTATTTT. Protein: CASSITSGDTDTQYF. The chain recombines TRBV7-2 with TRBJ2-3; 8 bases map to TRBD2. Looked up from germline, CDR1 is SGHTA and CDR2 is FQGNSA. This CDR3 has 15 residues. Trimming took 5 bases from V and 2 from J; bases not matched to a gene: 6.

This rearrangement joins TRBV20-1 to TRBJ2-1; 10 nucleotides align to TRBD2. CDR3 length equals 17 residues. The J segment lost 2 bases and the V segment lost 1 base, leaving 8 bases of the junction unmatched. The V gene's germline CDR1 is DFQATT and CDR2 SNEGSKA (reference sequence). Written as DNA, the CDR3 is TGCAGTGCTAGAGGGACTAGCGGACTGAGCGCCTACAATGAGCAGTTCTTC. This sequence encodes CSARGTSGLSAYNEQFF.

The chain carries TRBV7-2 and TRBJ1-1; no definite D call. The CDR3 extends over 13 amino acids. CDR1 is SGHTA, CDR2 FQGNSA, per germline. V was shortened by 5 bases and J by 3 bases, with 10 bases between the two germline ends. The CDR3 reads CASSEAADTEAFF. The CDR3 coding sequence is TGTGCCAGCAGCGAGGCGGCGGACACTGAAGCTTTCTTT.

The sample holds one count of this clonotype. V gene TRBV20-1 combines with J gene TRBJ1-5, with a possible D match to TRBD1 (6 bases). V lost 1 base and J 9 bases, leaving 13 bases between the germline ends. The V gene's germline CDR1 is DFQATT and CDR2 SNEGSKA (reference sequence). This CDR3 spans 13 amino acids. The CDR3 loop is CSARGGAAGPQHF. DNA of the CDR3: TGCAGTGCTAGAGGGGGGGCGGCGGGGCCCCAGCATTTT.

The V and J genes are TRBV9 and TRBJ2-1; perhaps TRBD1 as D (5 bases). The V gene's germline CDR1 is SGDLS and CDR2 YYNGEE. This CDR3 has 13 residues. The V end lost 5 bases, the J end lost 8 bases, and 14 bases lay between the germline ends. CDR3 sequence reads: CASSRTDIYEQFF. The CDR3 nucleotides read TGTGCCAGCAGTCGTACGGACATTTATGAGCAGTTCTTC.

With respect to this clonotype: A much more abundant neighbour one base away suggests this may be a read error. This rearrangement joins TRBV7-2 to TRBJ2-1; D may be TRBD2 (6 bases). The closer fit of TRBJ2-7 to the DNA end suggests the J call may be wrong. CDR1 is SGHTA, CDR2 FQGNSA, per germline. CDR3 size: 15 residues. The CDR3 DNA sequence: TGTGCCAGCAGCTCCGTTTGGAGCGGGTACAATGAGCAGTACTTC. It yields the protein CASSSVWSGYNEQYF.

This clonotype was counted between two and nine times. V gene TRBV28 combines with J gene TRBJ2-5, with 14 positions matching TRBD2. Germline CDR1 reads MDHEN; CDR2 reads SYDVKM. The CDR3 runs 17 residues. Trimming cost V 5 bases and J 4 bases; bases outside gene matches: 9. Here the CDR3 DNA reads TGTGCCAGCAGTCTCGTTGCCGGGACTAGCGGGGGAGAGACCCAGTACTTC. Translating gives CASSLVAGTSGGETQYF.

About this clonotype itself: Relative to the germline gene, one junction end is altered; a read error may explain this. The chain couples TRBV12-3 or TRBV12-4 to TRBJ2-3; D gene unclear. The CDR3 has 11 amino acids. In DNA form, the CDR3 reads TGTGCCGGCAGTTTTAGAGATACGCAGTATTTT. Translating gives CAGSFRDTQYF.

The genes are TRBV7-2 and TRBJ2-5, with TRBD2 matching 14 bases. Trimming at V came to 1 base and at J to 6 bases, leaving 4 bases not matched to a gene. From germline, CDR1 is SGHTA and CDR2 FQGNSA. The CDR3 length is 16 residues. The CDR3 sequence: CASSLEGLAGGKTQYF. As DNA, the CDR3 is TGTGCCAGCAGCTTAGAAGGACTAGCGGGGGGTAAGACCCAGTACTTC.

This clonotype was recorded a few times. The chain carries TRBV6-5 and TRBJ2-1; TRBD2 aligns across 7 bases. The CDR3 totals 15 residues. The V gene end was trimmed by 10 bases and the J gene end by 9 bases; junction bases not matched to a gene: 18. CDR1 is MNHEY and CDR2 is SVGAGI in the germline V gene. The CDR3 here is CATSSSRTSKGEQFF. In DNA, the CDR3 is TGTGCCACCTCTTCTTCCAGGACTAGTAAGGGTGAGCAGTTCTTC.

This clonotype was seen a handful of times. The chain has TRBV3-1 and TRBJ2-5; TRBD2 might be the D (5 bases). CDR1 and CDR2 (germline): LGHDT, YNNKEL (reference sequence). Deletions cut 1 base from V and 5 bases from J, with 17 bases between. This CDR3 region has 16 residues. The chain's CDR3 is CASSQGAGIFRETQYF. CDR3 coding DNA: TGTGCCAGCAGCCAAGGCGCCGGGATCTTCCGGGAGACCCAGTACTTC.

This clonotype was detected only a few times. The CDR3 is CASSVTRQGGGVDGYTF. CDR3 DNA sequence: TGTGCCAGCAGCGTAACTCGTCAGGGAGGCGGGGTGGATGGCTACACCTTC. The chain has TRBV9 and TRBJ1-2; maybe TRBD1 (5 bases). The V and J ends lost 1 base and 6 bases respectively, with 22 bases between them. The CDR3 contains 17 residues. Germline V gene data show CDR1 as SGDLS and CDR2 as YYNGEE.

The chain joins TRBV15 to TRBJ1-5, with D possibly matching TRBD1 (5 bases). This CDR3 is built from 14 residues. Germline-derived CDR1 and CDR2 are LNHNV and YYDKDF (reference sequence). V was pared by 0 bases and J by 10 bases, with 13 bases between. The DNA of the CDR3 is TGTGCCACCAGCAGAGATTGGGACGGCTTCCCCCAGCATTTT. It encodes CATSRDWDGFPQHF. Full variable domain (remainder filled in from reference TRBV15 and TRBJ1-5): DAMVIQNPRYQVTQFGKPVTLSCSQTLNHNVMYWYQQKSSQAPKLLFHYYDKDFNNEADTPDNFQSRRPNTSFCFLDIRSPGLGDTAMYLCATSRDWDGFPQHFGDGTRLSIL.

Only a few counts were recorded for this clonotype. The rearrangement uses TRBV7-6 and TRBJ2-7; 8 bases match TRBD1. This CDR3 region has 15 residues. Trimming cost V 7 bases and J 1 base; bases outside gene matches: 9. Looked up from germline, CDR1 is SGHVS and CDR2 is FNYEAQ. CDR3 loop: CASTFRQGPSYEQYF. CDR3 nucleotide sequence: TGTGCCAGCACCTTTCGACAGGGGCCATCCTACGAGCAGTACTTC. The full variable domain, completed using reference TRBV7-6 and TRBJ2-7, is GAGVSQSPRYKVTKRGQDVALRCDPISGHVSLYWYRQALGQGPEFLTYFNYEAQQDKSGLPNDRFSAERPEGSISTLTIQRTEQRDSAMYRCASTFRQGPSYEQYFGPGTRLTVT.

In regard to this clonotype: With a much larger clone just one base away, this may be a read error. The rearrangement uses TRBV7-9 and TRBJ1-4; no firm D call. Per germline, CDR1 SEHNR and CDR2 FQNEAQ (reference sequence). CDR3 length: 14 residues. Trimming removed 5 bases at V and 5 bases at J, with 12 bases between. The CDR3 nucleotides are TGTGCCAGCAGCGCCCTGGACCCGAATGAAAAACTGTTTTTT. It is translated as CASSALDPNEKLFF.

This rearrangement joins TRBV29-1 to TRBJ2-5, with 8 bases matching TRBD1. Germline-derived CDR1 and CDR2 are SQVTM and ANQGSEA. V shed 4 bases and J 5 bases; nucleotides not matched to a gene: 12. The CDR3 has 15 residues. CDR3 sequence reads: CSVVWTGSYWETQYF. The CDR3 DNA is TGCAGCGTTGTGTGGACAGGGTCGTATTGGGAGACCCAGTACTTC.

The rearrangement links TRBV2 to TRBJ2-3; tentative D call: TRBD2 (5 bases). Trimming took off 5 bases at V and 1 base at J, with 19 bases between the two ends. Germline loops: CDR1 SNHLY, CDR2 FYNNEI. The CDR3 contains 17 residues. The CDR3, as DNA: TGTGCCAGCAGTCCCTTGCCCTCGGGGTTTGGCACAGATACGCAGTATTTT. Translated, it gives CASSPLPSGFGTDTQYF.

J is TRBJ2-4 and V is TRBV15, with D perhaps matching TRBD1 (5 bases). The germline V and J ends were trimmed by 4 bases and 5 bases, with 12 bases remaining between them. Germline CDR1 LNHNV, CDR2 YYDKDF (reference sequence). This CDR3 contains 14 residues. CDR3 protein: CATSNGQGQNIQYF. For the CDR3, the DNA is TGTGCCACCAGCAACGGGCAGGGCCAAAACATTCAGTACTTC.

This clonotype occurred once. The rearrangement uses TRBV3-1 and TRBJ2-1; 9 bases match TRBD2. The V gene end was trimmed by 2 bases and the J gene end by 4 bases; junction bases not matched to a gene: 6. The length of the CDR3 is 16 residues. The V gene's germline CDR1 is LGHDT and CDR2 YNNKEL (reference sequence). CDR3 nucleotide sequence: TGTGCCAGCAGCCAAATAGCGGGGGCGAGGTACAATGAGCAGTTCTTC. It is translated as CASSQIAGARYNEQFF.

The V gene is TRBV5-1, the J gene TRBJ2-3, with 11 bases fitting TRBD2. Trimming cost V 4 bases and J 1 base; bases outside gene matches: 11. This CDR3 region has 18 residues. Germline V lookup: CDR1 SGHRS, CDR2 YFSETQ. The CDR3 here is CASSPHIQTSGGTDTQYF. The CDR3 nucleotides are TGCGCCAGCAGCCCCCACATTCAGACTAGCGGGGGCACAGATACGCAGTATTTT. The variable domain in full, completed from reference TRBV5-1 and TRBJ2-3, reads KAGVTQTPRYLIKTRGQQVTLSCSPISGHRSVSWYQQTPGQGLQFLFEYFSETQRNKGNFPGRFSGRQFSNSRSEMNVSTLELGDSALYLCASSPHIQTSGGTDTQYFGPGTRLTVL.

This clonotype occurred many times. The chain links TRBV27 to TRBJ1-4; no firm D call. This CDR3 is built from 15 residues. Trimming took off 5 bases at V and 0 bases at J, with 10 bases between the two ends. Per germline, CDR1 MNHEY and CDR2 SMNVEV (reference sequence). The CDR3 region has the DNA TGTGCCAGCAGTCTCGAGGGAGCAACTAATGAAAAACTGTTTTTT. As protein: CASSLEGATNEKLFF. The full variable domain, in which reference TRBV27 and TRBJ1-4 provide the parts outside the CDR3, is EAQVTQNPRYLITVTGKKLTVTCSQNMNHEYMSWYRQDPGLGLRQIYYSMNVEVTDKGDVPEGYKVSRKEKRNFPLILESPSPNQTSLYFCASSLEGATNEKLFFGSGTQLSVL.

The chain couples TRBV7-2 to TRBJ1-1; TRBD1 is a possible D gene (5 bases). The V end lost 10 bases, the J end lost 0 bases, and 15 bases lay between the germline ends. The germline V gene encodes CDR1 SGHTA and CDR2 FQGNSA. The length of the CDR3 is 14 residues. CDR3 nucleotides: TGTGCCACGTCCCCGCTGACAGTGAACACTGAAGCTTTCTTT. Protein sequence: CATSPLTVNTEAFF.

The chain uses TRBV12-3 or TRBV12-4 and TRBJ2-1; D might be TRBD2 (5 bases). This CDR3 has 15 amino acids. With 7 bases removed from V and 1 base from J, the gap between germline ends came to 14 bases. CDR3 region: CASKQGLYSYNEQFF. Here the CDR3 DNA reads TGTGCCAGCAAGCAAGGACTTTATTCCTACAATGAGCAGTTCTTC.

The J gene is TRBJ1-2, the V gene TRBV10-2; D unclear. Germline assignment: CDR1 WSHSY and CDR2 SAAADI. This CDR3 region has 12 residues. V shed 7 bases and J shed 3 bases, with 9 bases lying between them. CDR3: CASKMRDYGYTF. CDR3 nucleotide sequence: TGCGCCAGCAAAATGAGGGACTATGGCTACACCTTC.

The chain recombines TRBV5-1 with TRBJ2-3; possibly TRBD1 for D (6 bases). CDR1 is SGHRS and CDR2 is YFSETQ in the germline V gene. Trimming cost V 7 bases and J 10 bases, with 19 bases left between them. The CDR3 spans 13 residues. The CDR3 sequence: CASSPPQGRPQYF. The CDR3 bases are TGCGCCAGCTCCCCCCCACAGGGCCGCCCGCAGTATTTT.